The clone carrying this T cell receptor beta chain has a single count. Its target is not known. Method: immunoSEQ multiplex PCR; TCRdb's copy keeps in-frame clones and lacks some. The sample has about 37,000 clones, over 65% seen once. This specimen belongs to a study of lymphopenia after photon versus proton radiotherapy. Notes on the study in general: Larger post-nadir TCR diversity loss correlated inversely with survival in deceased patients. Proton therapy kept repertoires fairly stable, unlike photons, which gained effector/memory cells.

The germline V and J ends were trimmed by 1 base and 9 bases, with 10 bases remaining between them. CDR3 length: 13 amino acids. Per germline, CDR1 SGHNT and CDR2 YENEEA. The source is a man aged 45 to 65 with gastric cancer. Material: peripheral blood, obtained from a patient treated with photon-based radiotherapy. The chain carries TRBV11-3 and TRBJ2-1, with D uncertain. CDR3 in DNA: TGTGCCAGCAGCTTAGGTCAGAGTGGTGAGCAGTTCTTC. It translates to CASSLGQSGEQFF.